This T cell receptor (beta chain) was sequenced in a study of T-cell memory formation after mild COVID-19. Study information: Clusters were largely donor specific. Study-wide points: Pre-infection memory held some responding clones, suggesting pre-existing cross-reactive T cells responded. CM and EM subsets held most contracting CD4+ clones; EMRA held CD8+ ones.

Via MiXCR, TCRdb re-called the 5' RACE reads, giving one row per CDR3 protein. The table includes about 560,000 distinct CDR3 sequences, roughly 17% detected once. In this sample, this clonotype turned up many times. Its antigen remains unidentified. The sample comprised PBMCs or a T cell subset sorted from them (not recorded which). This sequence originates from an adult woman who had mild COVID-19 (a few samples of this study predate the infection). Cell type and time point are not known.

The CDR3 sequence: CATSSGSVGEQYF. CDR3 DNA sequence: TGTGCCACCAGCTCAGGGAGCGTGGGCGAGCAGTACTTC. The J gene is TRBJ2-7, the V gene TRBV15; D tentatively reads TRBD1 or TRBD2 (5 bases each). V was clipped by 5 bases and J by 6 bases, with 14 bases between them. The CDR3 sequence is 13 residues long. The germline gives CDR1 LNHNV, CDR2 YYDKDF (reference sequence).